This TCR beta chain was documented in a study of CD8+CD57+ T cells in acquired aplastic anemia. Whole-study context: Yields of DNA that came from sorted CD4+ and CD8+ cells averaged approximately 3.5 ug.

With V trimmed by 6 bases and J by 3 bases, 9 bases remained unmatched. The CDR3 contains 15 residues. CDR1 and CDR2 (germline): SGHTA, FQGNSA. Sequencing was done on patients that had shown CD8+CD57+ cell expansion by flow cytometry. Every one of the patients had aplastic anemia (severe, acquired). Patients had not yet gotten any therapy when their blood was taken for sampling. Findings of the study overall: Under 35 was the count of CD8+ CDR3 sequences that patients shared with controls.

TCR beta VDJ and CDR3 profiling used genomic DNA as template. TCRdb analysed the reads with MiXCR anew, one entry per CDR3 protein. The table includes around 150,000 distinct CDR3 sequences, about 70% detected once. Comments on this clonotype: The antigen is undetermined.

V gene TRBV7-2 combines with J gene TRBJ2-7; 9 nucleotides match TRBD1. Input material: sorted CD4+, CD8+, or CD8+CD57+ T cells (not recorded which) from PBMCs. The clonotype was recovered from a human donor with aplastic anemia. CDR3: CASSLGQGIIYEQYF. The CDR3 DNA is TGTGCCAGCAGTCTTGGACAGGGGATTATCTACGAGCAGTACTTC.